The present TCR beta chain was sequenced within a study of T cells after posttransplantation cyclophosphamide. Repertoires were generated with immunoSEQ multiplex PCR, while TCRdb's copy carries only in-frame clones and drops some. The table records approximately 23,000 clones, approximately 97% of them present only once. Cells defined as naive were viable CD3+CD4+ or CD3+CD8+ and CCR7+CD45RA+CD45RO-CD95-CD27+CD28+. The specimen was naive CD4+ T cells sorted from PBMCs. This TCR derives from a man aged 50 to 59 in good health, CMV-negative, and a related stem cell transplant donor.

The CDR3 protein is CASSFGTGGPTNEKLFF. CDR3 in DNA: TGCGCCAGCAGCTTCGGGACAGGGGGACCAACTAATGAAAAACTGTTTTTT. The chain is built from TRBV5-1 and TRBJ1-4, with TRBD1 matching 11 bases. V gave up 2 bases and J gave up 0 bases; unmatched junction bases: 3. The CDR3 extends over 17 amino acids. Germline CDR1 SGHRS, CDR2 YFSETQ.